These 3 T cell receptor beta chains were sequenced from one sample in a study of T cell repertoires in cytomegalovirus infection. TCRdb redid the calling of the reads with MiXCR, one entry per CDR3 protein. The repertoire includes about 740,000 distinct CDR3 sequences, 35% to 40% of them detected once, and 2.5% to 3% sits in the top ten. The specimen was PBMCs. These TCRs come from a human donor in good health (CMV status not recorded). Some clones in this sample may be carry-over from other donors' samples.

This clonotype has only a few counts. The chain uses TRBV7-2 and TRBJ2-7; 14 bases fit TRBD2. This CDR3 is 17 amino acids long. The trim removed 1 base at V and 5 bases at J, leaving 7 bases unmatched. The V gene's germline CDR1 is SGHTA and CDR2 FQGNSA. CDR3 protein: CASSLELGLAGAHEQYF. In DNA, the CDR3 is TGTGCCAGCAGCTTAGAGCTGGGACTAGCGGGAGCCCACGAGCAGTACTTC. Looking up the rest from reference TRBV7-2 and TRBJ2-7 gives the full variable domain: GAGVSQSPSNKVTEKGKDVELRCDPISGHTALYWYRQSLGQGLEFLIYFQGNSAPDKSGLPSDRFSAERTGGSVSTLTIQRTQQEDSAVYLCASSLELGLAGAHEQYFGPGTRLTVT.

In this sample, this clonotype turned up a few times. The rearrangement uses TRBV7-9 and TRBJ1-5, with TRBD1 as a possible D gene (6 bases). CDR1 and CDR2 from the germline V gene are SEHNR and FQNEAQ (reference sequence). V gave up 4 bases and J gave up 4 bases, with 14 bases separating them. The CDR3 has 15 residues. CDR3 sequence (DNA): TGTGCCAGCAGCTCAAACCGGGACACAAATCAGCCCCAGCATTTT. Translating gives CASSSNRDTNQPQHF.

This clonotype has a handful of counts. The chain uses TRBV7-8 and TRBJ1-5; tentatively, D is TRBD1 (6 bases). CDR3 length: 16 amino acids. Germline V gene data show CDR1 as SGHVS and CDR2 as FQNEAQ. The V gene lost 8 bases and the J gene lost 5 bases, with 22 bases spanning the gap. The CDR3 region has the DNA TGTGCCAGCTTAAGTGGGGGCAGGGGAAGGGATCAGCCCCAGCATTTT. This encodes CASLSGGRGRDQPQHF.